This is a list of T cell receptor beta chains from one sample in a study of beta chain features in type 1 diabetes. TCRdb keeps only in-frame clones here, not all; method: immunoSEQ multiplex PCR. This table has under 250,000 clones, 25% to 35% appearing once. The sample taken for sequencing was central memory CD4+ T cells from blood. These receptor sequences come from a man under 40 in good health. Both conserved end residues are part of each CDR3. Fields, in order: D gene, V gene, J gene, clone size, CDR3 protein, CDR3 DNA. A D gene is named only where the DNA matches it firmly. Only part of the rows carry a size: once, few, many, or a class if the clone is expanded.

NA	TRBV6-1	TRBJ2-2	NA	CASHWDTGELFF	TGTGCCAGCCATTGGGATACCGGGGAGCTGTTTTTT
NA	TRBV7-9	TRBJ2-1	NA	CASSFSSAIHEQFF	TGTGCCAGCAGCTTTTCCTCTGCGATTCATGAGCAGTTCTTC
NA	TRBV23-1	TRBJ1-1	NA	CASNLARGVPDTEAFF	TGCGCCAGCAATCTTGCGAGGGGGGTACCAGACACTGAAGCTTTCTTT
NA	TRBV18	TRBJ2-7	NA	CASSPRQGLYEQYF	TGTGCCAGCTCACCACGCCAGGGGCTCTACGAGCAGTACTTC
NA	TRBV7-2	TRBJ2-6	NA	CASSLGQGANVLTF	TGTGCCTCATCGCTCGGGCAGGGTGCCAACGTCCTGACTTTC
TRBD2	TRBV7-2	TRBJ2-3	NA	CASSLEEGSGEYF	TGTGCCAGCAGCTTAGAGGAGGGTAGCGGGGAGTATTTT
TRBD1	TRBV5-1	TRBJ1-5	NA	CASSRTGGVDQPQHF	TGCGCCAGCAGCCGAACAGGGGGAGTAGATCAGCCCCAGCATTTT
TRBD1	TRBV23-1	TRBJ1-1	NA	CASSQSGTGRTEAFF	TGCGCCAGCAGTCAATCCGGGACAGGGAGAACTGAAGCTTTCTTT
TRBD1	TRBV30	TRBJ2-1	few	CAWGQGYNEQFF	TGTGCCTGGGGACAGGGGTACAATGAGCAGTTCTTC
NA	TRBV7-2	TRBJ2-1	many	CASSLAPYNEQFF	TGTGCCAGCAGCTTAGCACCTTACAATGAGCAGTTCTTC
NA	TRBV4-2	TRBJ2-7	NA	CASSQDWAARRYEQYF	TGTGCCAGCAGCCAAGATTGGGCGGCGCGGCGCTACGAGCAGTACTTC
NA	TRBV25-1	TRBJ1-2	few	CASSEFDRDYGYTF	TGTGCCAGCAGTGAATTTGATAGGGATTATGGCTACACCTTC
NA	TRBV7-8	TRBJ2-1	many	CASSPTGGSVSYNEQFF	TGTGCCAGCAGCCCCACCGGGGGTAGCGTCTCCTACAATGAGCAGTTCTTC
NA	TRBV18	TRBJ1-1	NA	CASSPPALEAFF	TGTGCCAGCTCACCACCGGCACTGGAAGCTTTCTTT
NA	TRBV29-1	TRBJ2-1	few	CSVDRSGNNEQFF	TGCAGCGTTGACAGGTCCGGAAACAATGAGCAGTTCTTC
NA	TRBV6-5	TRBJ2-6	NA	CASSFSSGANVLTF	TGTGCCAGCAGTTTTAGCTCTGGGGCCAACGTCCTGACTTTC
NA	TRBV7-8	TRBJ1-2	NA	CASSLTATRDNYGYTF	TGTGCCAGCAGCTTAACGGCGACCAGGGATAACTATGGCTACACCTTC
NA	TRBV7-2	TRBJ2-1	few	CASSAYNEQFF	TGTGCCAGCAGCGCATACAATGAGCAGTTCTTC
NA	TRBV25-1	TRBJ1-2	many	CASTPTGYAYGYTF	TGTGCCAGCACCCCAACAGGGTATGCCTATGGCTACACCTTC
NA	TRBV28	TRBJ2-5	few	CASSPSVETQYF	TGTGCCAGCAGTCCCTCGGTAGAGACCCAGTACTTC
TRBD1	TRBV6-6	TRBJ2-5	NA	CASSRGQVWGETQYF	TGTGCCAGCAGTCGGGGACAGGTTTGGGGAGAGACCCAGTACTTC
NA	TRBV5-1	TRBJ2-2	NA	CASSLAGQTGELFF	TGCGCCAGCAGCTTGGCGGGTCAGACCGGGGAGCTGTTTTTT
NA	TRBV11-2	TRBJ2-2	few	CASSGPAQELFF	TGTGCCAGCAGCGGCCCAGCCCAAGAGCTGTTTTTT
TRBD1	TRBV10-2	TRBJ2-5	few	CASSDRKQGAMETQYF	TGCGCCAGCAGTGATAGAAAACAGGGGGCGATGGAGACCCAGTACTTC
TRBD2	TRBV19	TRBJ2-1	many	CASSTGLAGAPRQFF	TGTGCCAGTAGTACGGGACTAGCGGGGGCCCCAAGGCAGTTCTTC
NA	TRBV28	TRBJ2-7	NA	CASSLNLRGQYF	TGTGCCAGCAGTTTAAATCTACGAGGGCAGTACTTC
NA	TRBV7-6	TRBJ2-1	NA	CASSSGTETYNEQFF	TGTGCCAGCAGCTCCGGGACGGAGACTTACAATGAGCAGTTCTTC
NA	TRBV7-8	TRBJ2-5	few	CAGAQRAGQETQYF	TGTGCCGGCGCACAGAGGGCAGGCCAAGAGACCCAGTACTTC
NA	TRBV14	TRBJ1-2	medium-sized	CASSQDIRGYTF	TGTGCCAGCAGCCAAGATATTCGTGGCTACACCTTC
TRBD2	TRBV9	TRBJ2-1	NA	CASGLGGLAGEEQFF	TGTGCCAGCGGCCTGGGGGGACTAGCGGGAGAAGAGCAGTTCTTC
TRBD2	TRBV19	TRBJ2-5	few	CASSISGAETQYF	TGTGCCAGTAGTATCAGCGGGGCCGAGACCCAGTACTTC
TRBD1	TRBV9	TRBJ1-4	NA	CASSVDRGREKLFF	TGTGCCAGCAGCGTAGACAGGGGAAGAGAAAAACTGTTTTTT
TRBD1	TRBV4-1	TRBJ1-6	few	CASSQEPGQNSPLHF	TGCGCCAGCAGCCAAGAACCGGGACAGAATTCACCCCTCCACTTT
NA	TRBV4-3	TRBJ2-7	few	CASSQSGEFPYEQYF	TGCGCCAGCTCACAATCGGGAGAATTTCCCTACGAGCAGTACTTC